The T cell receptor beta chain described here comes from a study of shared clonotypes between healthy human individuals (dated by TCRdb to 2020 to 2022). About the study as a whole: A few men and two women, aged 18 to 49 years, made up the cohort. Blood TCR repertoires of about five healthy adults were deeply sequenced to estimate repertoire size and the extent of clonotype sharing between individuals. Each donor's leukapheresis produced roughly between about 0.8 and 10 billion PBMCs. Per donor, three plates each were used for CD4 naive and CD4 memory, two for CD8 naive, and one for CD8 memory. Libraries were prepared and TCR repertoires were sequenced by different laboratories using diverse techniques, in order to increase sequencing depth and limit assay-specific biases. Study-level results and caveats: Because the study included a small number of donors, the genetic and exposure-history diversity represented was limited. Sampling was restricted to blood, and TCR repertoires in tissue are likely to differ from TCR repertoires in blood. Clonotypes shared by all four sorted-subset donors showed higher generation probabilities than non-shared clonotypes. Naive subsets generally had larger estimated clonotype richness than memory subsets did. Based on pairwise subsampling, the degree of clonotype sharing among donors was expected to be affected by sequencing depth. Even with the large sequencing depth, rarefaction of the sorted-subset datasets indicated that sequencing was incomplete. Across a handful of donors, roughly 5.4% of naive CD4, over 3% of naive CD8, about 2% of memory CD4, and approximately 0.42% of memory CD8 clonotypes were shared.

V is pruned by 4 bases and J by 4 bases, leaving 2 bases of the junction without a gene match. CDR1 and CDR2 (SGHRS, YFSETQ) derive from the germline V gene. The CDR3, from cysteine to phenylalanine, totals 14 residues. Just CDR3 DNA is preserved here, 42 bases in frame from base 1. Using the deep immunoSEQ assay, TCR CDR3 regions were amplified from genomic DNA by multiplex PCR. Extracted genomic DNA from each cell subset was spread evenly across all wells of several immunoSEQ 96-well plates, with each plate serving as a replicate. For sorted subsets, each replicate PCR was loaded with 200 ng genomic DNA, equivalent to 25,000 to 35,000 T cell genomes. The purified libraries were quantified using a Qubit 3.0 fluorometer, sized with a Bioanalyzer 2100, and then quantified again using the KAPA Library Quantification kit. Every immunoSEQ 96-well plate was sequenced on a separate single-read 150-cycle Illumina NextSeq 550 flow cell. As for how the authors treated the data: Because the immunoSEQ output included only junctional sequences and no quality scores, the filtering could not be the same as the filtering used for full-length reads. To assign V/J genes and CDR3, sequences were annotated against IMGT germline references using PyIR, a Python wrapper for IgBLAST v1.9. Reads were removed for weak V/J assignments (E-value above 1e-6), missing CDR3, stop codons, out-of-frame junctions, or ambiguous translated residues. V3J clonotypes were defined by identical inferred V gene, J gene, and CDR3 amino acid sequence. The percentage overlap between two repertoires was calculated by dividing the number of shared unique clonotypes by the size of the smaller repertoire. Three approaches were used to assess repertoire richness: RTK rarefaction, the Chao1 estimator, and Recon v2.1 estimates of unobserved clonotypes. For all TCRbeta clonotypes obtained by the gDNA method from a few donors, generation probabilities were computed with OLGA. TCRdb re-hosts the immuneACCESS table, in-frame sequences only. Its copies lack some clones; in the studies checked, an unresolved V gene accounts for under half of them, and the cause for the rest is not known. From that table come the V and J calls and clone size; the DNA was used to work out D and trimming. Here the sample has over a million clones; about 75% occur a single time. Less than 1.5% of the sample rests with the top ten.

The donors were healthy, HIV-negative adults with no recently reported acute infections or vaccinations. Every donor was a Caucasian adult residing in Nashville, Tennessee, USA. CD4+ T cells were enriched by magnetic negative selection; naive cells were then positively selected on CD45RA, and the negative fraction formed the memory subset. After blood collection by leukapheresis, PBMCs were isolated using Ficoll-Histopaque density gradient centrifugation and then cryopreserved in the vapor phase of liquid nitrogen. Analytical flow cytometry was used to check the purity and quantity of every magnetically sorted T cell population. From each sorted fraction, genomic DNA was isolated and quantified by UV absorbance on a Nanodrop 2000c. Note on this clone: The clone's antigen remains unknown. The input lacks base qualities; no much larger clone sits a single base away. Other DNA variants within this sample encode the same CDR3.

This chain is built from TRBV5-1 and TRBJ2-5, with 12 bases in between that match TRBD1. Source material: memory CD4+ T cells sorted from blood. The cell subset or site label for this specimen denotes: CD45RA-negative fraction. The origin of this receptor is a man between 18 and 35 years old in good health. The CDR3 region: CASSRDRGRETQYF. The bases read TGCGCCAGCAGCAGGGACAGGGGGCGAGAGACCCAGTACTTC.